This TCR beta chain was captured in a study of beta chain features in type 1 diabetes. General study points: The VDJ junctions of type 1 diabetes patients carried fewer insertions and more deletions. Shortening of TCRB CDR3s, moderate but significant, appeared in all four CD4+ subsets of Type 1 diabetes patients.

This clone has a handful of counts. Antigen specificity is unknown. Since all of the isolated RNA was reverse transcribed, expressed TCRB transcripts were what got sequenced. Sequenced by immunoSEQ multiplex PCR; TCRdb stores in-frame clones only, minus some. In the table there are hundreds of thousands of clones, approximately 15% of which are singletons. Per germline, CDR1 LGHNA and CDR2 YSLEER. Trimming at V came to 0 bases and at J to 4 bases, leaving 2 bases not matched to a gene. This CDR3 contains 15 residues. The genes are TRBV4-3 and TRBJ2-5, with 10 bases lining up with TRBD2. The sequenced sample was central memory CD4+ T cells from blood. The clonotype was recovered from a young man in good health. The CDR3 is CASSQDASGRETQYF. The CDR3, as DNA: TGCGCCAGCAGCCAAGACGCTAGCGGGAGAGAGACCCAGTACTTC.